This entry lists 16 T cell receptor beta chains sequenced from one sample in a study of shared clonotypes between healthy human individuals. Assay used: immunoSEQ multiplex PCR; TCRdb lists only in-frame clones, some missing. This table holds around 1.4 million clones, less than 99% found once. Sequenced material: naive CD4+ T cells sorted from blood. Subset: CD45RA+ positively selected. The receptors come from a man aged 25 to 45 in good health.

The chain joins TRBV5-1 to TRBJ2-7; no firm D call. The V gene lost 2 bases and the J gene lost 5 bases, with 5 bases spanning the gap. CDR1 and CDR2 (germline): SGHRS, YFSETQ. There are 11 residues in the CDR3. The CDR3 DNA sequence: TGCGCCAGCAGCTTCCAGAACGAGCAGTACTTC. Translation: CASSFQNEQYF. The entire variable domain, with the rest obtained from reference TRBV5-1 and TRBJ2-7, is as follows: KAGVTQTPRYLIKTRGQQVTLSCSPISGHRSVSWYQQTPGQGLQFLFEYFSETQRNKGNFPGRFSGRQFSNSRSEMNVSTLELGDSALYLCASSFQNEQYFGPGTRLTVT.

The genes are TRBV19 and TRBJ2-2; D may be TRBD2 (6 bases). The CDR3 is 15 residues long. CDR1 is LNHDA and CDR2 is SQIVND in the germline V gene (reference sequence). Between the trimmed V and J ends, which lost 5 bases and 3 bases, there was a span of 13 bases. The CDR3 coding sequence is TGTGCCAGTAGTCGGCGGGATCTTGACACCGGGGAGCTGTTTTTT. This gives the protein CASSRRDLDTGELFF. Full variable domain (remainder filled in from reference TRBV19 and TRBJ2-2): DGGITQSPKYLFRKEGQNVTLSCEQNLNHDAMYWYRQDPGQGLRLIYYSQIVNDFQKGDIAEGYSVSREKKESFPLTVTSAQKNPTAFYLCASSRRDLDTGELFFGEGSRLTVL.

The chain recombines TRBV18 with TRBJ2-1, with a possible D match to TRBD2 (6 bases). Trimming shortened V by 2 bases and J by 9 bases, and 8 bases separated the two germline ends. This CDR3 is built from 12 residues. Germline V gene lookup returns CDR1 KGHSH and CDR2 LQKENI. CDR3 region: CASSPKGGEQFF. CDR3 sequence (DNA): TGTGCCAGCTCACCAAAGGGAGGTGAGCAGTTCTTC. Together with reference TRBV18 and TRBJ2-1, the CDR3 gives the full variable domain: NAGVMQNPRHLVRRRGQEARLRCSPMKGHSHVYWYRQLPEEGLKFMVYLQKENIIDESGMPKERFSAEFPKEGPSILRIQQVVRGDSAAYFCASSPKGGEQFFGPGTRLTVL.

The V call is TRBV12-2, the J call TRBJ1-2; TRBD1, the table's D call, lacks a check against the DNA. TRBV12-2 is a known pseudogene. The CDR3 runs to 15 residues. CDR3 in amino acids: CASRLVGQLNYGYTF. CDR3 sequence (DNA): TGTGCAAGTCGCTTAGTGGGACAACTTAACTATGGCTACACCTTC.

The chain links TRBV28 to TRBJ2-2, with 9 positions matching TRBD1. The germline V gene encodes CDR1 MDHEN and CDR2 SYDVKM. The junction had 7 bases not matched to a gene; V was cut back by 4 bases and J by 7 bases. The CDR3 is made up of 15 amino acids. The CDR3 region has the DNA TGTGCCAGCAGTTCAGGGGACAGGGCAGTCGGGGAGCTGTTTTTT. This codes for CASSSGDRAVGELFF.

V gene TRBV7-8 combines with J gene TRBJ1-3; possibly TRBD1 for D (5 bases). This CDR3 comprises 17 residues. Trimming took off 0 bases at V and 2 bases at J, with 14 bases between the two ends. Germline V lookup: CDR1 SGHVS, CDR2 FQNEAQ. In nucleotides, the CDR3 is TGTGCCAGCAGCTTAGCGGCTTTTGTGGGGGCTGGAAACACCATATATTTT. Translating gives CASSLAAFVGAGNTIYF.

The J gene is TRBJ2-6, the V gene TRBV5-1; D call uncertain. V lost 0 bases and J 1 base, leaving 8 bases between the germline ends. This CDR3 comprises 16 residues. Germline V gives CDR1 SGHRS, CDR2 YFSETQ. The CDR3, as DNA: TGCGCCAGCAGCTTGGCCGAAAGGTCTGGGGCCAACGTCCTGACTTTC. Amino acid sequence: CASSLAERSGANVLTF. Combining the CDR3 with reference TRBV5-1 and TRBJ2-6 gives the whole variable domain KAGVTQTPRYLIKTRGQQVTLSCSPISGHRSVSWYQQTPGQGLQFLFEYFSETQRNKGNFPGRFSGRQFSNSRSEMNVSTLELGDSALYLCASSLAERSGANVLTFGAGSRLTVL.

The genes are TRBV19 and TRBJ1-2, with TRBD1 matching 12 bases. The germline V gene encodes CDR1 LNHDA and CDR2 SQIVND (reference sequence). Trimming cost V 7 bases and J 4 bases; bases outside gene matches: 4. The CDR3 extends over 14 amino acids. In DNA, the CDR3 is TGTGCCAGTACGGGACAGGGGGCATCCTATGGCTACACCTTC. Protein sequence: CASTGQGASYGYTF. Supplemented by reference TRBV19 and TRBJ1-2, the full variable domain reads DGGITQSPKYLFRKEGQNVTLSCEQNLNHDAMYWYRQDPGQGLRLIYYSQIVNDFQKGDIAEGYSVSREKKESFPLTVTSAQKNPTAFYLCASTGQGASYGYTFGSGTRLTVV.

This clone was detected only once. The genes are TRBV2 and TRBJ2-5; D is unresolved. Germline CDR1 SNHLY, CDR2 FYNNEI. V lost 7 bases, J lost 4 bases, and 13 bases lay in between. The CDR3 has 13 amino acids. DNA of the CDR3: TGTGCCAGCACGGGCACAGTTAGAGAGACCCAGTACTTC. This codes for CASTGTVRETQYF.

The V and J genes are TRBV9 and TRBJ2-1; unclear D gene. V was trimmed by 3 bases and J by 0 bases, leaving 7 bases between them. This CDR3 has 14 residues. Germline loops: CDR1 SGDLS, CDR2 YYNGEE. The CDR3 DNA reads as TGTGCCAGCAGCGGGGCCGCCTCCTACAATGAGCAGTTCTTC. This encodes CASSGAASYNEQFF. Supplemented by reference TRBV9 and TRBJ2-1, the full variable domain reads DSGVTQTPKHLITATGQRVTLRCSPRSGDLSVYWYQQSLDQGLQFLIQYYNGEERAKGNILERFSAQQFPDLHSELNLSSLELGDSALYFCASSGAASYNEQFFGPGTRLTVL.

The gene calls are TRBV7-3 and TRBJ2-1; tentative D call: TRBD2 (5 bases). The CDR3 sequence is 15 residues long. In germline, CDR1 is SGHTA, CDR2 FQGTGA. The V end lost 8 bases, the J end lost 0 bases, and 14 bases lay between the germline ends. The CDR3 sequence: CASGSGASSYNEQFF. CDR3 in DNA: TGTGCCAGCGGAAGCGGAGCTAGCTCCTACAATGAGCAGTTCTTC.

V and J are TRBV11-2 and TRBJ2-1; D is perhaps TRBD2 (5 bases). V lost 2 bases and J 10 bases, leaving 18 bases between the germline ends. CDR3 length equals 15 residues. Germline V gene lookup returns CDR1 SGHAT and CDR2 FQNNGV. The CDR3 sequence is CASSLRGAGLREQFF. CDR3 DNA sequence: TGTGCCAGCAGCTTACGGGGTGCAGGTCTGAGAGAGCAGTTCTTC.

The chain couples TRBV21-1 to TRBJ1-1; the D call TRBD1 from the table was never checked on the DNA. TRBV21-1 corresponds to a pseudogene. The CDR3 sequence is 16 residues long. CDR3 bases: TGTGCCAGCAGCTGGCGGAGGGGGCGGGTGAACACTGAAGCTTTCTTT. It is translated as CASSWRRGRVNTEAFF.

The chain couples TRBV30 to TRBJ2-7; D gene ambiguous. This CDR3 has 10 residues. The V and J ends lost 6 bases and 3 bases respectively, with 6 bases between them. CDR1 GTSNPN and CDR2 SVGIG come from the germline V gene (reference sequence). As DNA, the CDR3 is TGTGCCTGTGGGAACTACGAGCAGTACTTC. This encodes CACGNYEQYF.

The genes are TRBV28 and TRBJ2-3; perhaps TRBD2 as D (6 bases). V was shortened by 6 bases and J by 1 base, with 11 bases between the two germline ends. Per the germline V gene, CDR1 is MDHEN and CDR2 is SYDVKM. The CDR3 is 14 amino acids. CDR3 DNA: TGTGCCAGCAGCGTGCGGGATGGCACAGATACGCAGTATTTT. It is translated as CASSVRDGTDTQYF. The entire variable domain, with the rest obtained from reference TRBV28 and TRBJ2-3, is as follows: DVKVTQSSRYLVKRTGEKVFLECVQDMDHENMFWYRQDPGLGLRLIYFSYDVKMKEKGDIPEGYSVSREKKERFSLILESASTNQTSMYLCASSVRDGTDTQYFGPGTRLTVL.

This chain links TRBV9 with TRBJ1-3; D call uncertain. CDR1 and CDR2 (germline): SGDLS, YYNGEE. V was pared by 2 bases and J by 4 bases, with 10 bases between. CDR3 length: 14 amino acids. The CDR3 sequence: CASSVHGSGNTIYF. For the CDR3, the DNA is TGTGCCAGCAGCGTTCATGGGTCCGGAAACACCATATATTTT.